The entry below gives a single TCR beta chain sequence along with its context. The antigen is not known. V shed 0 bases, J shed 3 bases, and the junction held 6 bases outside the gene matches. The CDR3 consists of 15 residues. CDR1 is SGDLS and CDR2 is YYNGEE in the germline V gene. These data belong to a study of cytotoxic CD8 clonotypes in ibrutinib-treated CLL. Overall study results and limits: Circulating CD8+ T-cell counts were tracked by baseline clonality, which exceeded that of age-matched healthy donors. Rising at ibrutinib response, clonality subsequently fell back toward baseline at progression. Treatment saw public clonotypes, which were uncommon, either contract or stay stable.

TCRdb keeps only in-frame clones here, not all; method: immunoSEQ multiplex PCR. The repertoire includes 140,000 to 150,000 clones, roughly 76% of them detected once, and approximately 5.1% sits in the top ten. The TCR was taken from a human donor with chronic lymphocytic leukemia. This specimen was PBMCs, taken after 24 months of ibrutinib treatment. The V and J genes are TRBV9 and TRBJ2-7, with 7 bases fitting TRBD2. CDR3: CASSVGASGVYEQYF. The CDR3 DNA is TGTGCCAGCAGCGTAGGGGCCAGCGGGGTCTACGAGCAGTACTTC.